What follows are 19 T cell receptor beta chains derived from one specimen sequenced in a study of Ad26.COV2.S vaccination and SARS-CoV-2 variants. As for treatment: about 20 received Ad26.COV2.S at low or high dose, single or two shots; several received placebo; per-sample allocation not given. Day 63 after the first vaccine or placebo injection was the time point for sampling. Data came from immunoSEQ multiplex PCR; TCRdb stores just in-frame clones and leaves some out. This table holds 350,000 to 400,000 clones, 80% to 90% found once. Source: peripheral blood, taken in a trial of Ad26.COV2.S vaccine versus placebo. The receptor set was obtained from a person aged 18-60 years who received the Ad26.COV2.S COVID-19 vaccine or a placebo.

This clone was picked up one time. CDR3 coding DNA: TGTGCCAGCAGCTTAGTTAGGACGAACACCGGGGAGCTGTTTTTT. It translates to CASSLVRTNTGELFF. The V gene is TRBV7-8, the J gene TRBJ2-2; D ambiguous. The CDR3 covers 15 residues. The V end lost 1 base, the J end lost 0 bases, and 6 bases lay between the germline ends. The germline V gene encodes CDR1 SGHVS and CDR2 FQNEAQ.

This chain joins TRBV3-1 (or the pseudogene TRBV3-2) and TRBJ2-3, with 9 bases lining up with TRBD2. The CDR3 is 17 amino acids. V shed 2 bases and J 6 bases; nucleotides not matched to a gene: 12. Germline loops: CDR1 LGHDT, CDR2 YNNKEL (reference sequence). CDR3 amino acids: CASSQLSGGPGPDTQYF. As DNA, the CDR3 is TGTGCCAGCAGCCAACTTAGCGGGGGCCCAGGTCCTGATACGCAGTATTTT.

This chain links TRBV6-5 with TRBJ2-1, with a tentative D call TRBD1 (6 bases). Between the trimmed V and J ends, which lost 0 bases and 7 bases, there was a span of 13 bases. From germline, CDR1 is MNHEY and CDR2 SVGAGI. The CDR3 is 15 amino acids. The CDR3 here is CASSYSTGGRNEQFF. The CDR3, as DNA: TGTGCCAGCAGTTACTCGACTGGGGGCAGGAATGAGCAGTTCTTC.

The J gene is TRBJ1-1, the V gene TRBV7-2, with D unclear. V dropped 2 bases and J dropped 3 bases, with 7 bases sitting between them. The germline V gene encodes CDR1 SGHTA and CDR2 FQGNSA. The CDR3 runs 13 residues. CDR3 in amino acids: CASSLRRDTEAFF. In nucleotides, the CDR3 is TGTGCCAGCAGCTTACGGAGGGACACTGAAGCTTTCTTT.

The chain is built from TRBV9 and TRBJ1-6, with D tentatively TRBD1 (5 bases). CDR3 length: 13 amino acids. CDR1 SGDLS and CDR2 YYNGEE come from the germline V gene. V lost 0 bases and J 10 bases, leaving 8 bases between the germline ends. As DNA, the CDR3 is TGTGCCAGCAGCGTAGAACAGGCCTCACCCCTCCACTTT. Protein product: CASSVEQASPLHF.

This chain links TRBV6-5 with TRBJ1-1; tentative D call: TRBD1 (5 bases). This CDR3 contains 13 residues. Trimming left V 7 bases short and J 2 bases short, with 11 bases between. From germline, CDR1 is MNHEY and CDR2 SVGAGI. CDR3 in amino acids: CASKPGVNTEAFF. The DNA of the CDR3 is TGTGCCAGCAAGCCGGGGGTCAACACTGAAGCTTTCTTT.

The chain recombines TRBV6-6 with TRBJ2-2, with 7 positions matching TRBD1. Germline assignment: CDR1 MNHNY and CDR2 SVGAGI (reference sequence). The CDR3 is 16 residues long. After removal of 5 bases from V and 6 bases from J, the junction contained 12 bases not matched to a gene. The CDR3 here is CASSIPGQLNAGELFF. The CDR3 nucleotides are TGTGCCAGCAGTATTCCGGGACAGTTAAACGCCGGGGAGCTGTTTTTT.

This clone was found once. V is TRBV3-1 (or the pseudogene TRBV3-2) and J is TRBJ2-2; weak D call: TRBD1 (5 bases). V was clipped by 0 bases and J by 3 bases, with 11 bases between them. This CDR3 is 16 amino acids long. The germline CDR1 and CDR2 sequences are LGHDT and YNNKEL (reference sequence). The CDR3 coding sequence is TGTGCCAGCAGCCAAGATTCAGGGCCCGACACCGGGGAGCTGTTTTTT. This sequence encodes CASSQDSGPDTGELFF.

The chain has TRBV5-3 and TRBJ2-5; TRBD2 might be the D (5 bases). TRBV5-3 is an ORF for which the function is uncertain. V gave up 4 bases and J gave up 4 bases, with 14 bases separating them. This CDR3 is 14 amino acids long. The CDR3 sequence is CARSLDSPTETQYF. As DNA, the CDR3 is TGTGCCAGAAGCCTGGACTCCCCGACAGAGACCCAGTACTTC.

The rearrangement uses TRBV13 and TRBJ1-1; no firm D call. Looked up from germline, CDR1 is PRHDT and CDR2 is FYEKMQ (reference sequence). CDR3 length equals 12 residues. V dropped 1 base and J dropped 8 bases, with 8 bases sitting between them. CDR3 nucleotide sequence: TGTGCCAGCAGCTTAGTGGATAGAGAAGCTTTCTTT. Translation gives CASSLVDREAFF.

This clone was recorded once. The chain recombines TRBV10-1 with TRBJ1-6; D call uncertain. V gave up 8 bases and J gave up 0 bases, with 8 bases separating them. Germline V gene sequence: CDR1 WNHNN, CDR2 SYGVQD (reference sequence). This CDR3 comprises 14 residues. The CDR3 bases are TGCGCCAGCTCCACGGGCTCCTATAATTCACCCCTCCACTTT. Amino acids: CASSTGSYNSPLHF.

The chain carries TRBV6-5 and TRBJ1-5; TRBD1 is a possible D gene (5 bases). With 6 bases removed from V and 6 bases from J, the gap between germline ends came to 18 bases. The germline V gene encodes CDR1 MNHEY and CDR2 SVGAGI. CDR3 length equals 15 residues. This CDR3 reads CASRQVSGGGQPQHF. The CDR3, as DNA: TGTGCCAGCAGACAGGTTTCGGGGGGTGGTCAGCCCCAGCATTTT.

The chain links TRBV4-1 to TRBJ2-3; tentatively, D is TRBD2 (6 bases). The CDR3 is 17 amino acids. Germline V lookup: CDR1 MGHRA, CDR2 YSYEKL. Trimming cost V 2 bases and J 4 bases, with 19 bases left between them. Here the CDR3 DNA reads TGCGCCAGCAGCCAACAACGGGACTTTACCCCCCCAGATACGCAGTATTTT. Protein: CASSQQRDFTPPDTQYF.

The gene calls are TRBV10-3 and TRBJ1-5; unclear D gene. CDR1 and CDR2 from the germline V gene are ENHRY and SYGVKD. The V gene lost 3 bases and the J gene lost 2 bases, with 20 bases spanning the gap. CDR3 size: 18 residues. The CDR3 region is CAISETQVFGRGNQPQHF. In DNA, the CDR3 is TGTGCCATCAGTGAAACCCAGGTTTTCGGACGGGGCAATCAGCCCCAGCATTTT.

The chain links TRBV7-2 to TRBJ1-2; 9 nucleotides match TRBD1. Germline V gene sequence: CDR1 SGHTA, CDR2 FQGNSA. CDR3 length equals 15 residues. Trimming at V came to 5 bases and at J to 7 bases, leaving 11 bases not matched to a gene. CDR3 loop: CASSQTTGGRGGYTF. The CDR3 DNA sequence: TGTGCCAGCAGCCAAACGACAGGGGGAAGGGGTGGCTACACCTTC.

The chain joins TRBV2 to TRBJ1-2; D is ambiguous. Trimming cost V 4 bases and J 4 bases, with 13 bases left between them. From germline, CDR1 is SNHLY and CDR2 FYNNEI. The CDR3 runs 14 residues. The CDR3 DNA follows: TGTGCCAGCAGTGCCAGCCAATTAAGCTATGGCTACACCTTC. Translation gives CASSASQLSYGYTF. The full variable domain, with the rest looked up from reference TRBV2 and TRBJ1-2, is EPEVTQTPSHQVTQMGQEVILRCVPISNHLYFYWYRQILGQKVEFLVSFYNNEISEKSEIFDDQFSVERPDGSNFTLKIRSTKLEDSAMYFCASSASQLSYGYTFGSGTRLTVV.

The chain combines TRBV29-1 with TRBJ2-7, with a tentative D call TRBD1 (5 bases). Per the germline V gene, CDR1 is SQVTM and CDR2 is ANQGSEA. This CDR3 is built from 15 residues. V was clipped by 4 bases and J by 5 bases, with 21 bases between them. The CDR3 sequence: CSVGSRLARGNEQYF. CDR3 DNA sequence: TGCAGCGTTGGTTCCCGCTTGGCAAGGGGAAACGAGCAGTACTTC.

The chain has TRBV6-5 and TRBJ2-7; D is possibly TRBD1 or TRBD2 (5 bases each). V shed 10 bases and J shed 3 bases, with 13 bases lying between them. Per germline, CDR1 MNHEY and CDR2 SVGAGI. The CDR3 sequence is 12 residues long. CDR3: CAMRGAGYEQYF. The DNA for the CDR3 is TGTGCCATGAGAGGGGCGGGCTACGAGCAGTACTTC.

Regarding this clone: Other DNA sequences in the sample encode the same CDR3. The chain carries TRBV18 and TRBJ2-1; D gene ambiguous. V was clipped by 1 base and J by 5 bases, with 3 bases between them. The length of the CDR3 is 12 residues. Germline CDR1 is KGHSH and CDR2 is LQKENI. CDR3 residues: CASSPQNNEQFF. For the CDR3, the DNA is TGTGCCAGCTCACCACAAAACAATGAGCAGTTCTTC. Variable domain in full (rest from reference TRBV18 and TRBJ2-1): NAGVMQNPRHLVRRRGQEARLRCSPMKGHSHVYWYRQLPEEGLKFMVYLQKENIIDESGMPKERFSAEFPKEGPSILRIQQVVRGDSAAYFCASSPQNNEQFFGPGTRLTVL.